This TCR beta chain was sequenced for a study of quantifying T cell responses using KT2 cells. Across the whole study: TCR alpha and beta constant-region primers primed reverse transcription of RNA.

As to this clonotype: Its antigen is as yet unknown.

The cDNA 3' end received a ligated oligonucleotide with a UMI. The first PCR ran approximately 4 cycles with an equimolar RC1.1 and RC1.2 beta primer mix. From the second PCR onward, TCR alpha and beta chains were processed separately. From the UMI-ligation and nested PCR reads, TCRdb called clonotypes with MiXCR, one entry per CDR3 protein. The table lists 31,000 or so distinct CDR3 sequences, 10% of them singletons, with 8.5% to 10% in the top ten. General study results and limits: KT2 sequence counts showed saturation when very many KT2 cells were spiked in.

The sample is PBMC spiked with counted cells of clone KT2. Different KT2-to-PBMC ratios were created with a constant PBMC count. Sample: PBMCs spiked with cells of the T cell clone KT2. The sequence was collected from a human donor.

Here the CDR3 reads CASSPGGYEQFF. Written as DNA, the CDR3 is TGTGCCAGCAGCCCGGGGGGATATGAGCAGTTCTTC. The chain carries TRBV3-1 and TRBJ2-1; 7 positions agree with TRBD2. V trimming: 4 bases; J trimming: 8 bases; junction bases outside the gene matches: 2. Germline V gene lookup returns CDR1 LGHDT and CDR2 YNNKEL (reference sequence). CDR3 length: 12 residues.